This record looks at one T cell receptor beta chain sequence and its context. The data were taken from a study of T cell changes during pregnancy in multiple sclerosis. Trimming shortened V by 3 bases and J by 3 bases, and 13 bases separated the two germline ends. This CDR3 has 15 amino acids. The V gene's germline CDR1 is SGHRS and CDR2 YFSETQ. Assay used: immunoSEQ multiplex PCR; TCRdb lists only in-frame clones, some missing. The table records about 67,000 clones, 91% of them present only once. The chain links TRBV5-1 to TRBJ1-5; TRBD1 might be the D (5 bases). Sequenced material: peripheral blood, taken in the second trimester of pregnancy. The clonotype was recovered from a female donor with multiple sclerosis, enrolled in a pregnancy study. CDR3 sequence reads: CASSSIGGANQPQHF. The CDR3 DNA reads TGCGCCAGCAGCTCTATCGGTGGGGCCAATCAGCCCCAGCATTTT.